This T cell receptor beta chain is drawn from a study of T cell repertoires in cytomegalovirus infection (dated by TCRdb to about 2019). With respect to the entire study: Recently identified HLA-C-restricted CMV epitopes, whose presentation resists viral immunomodulation, were targeted by peptide stimulations together with well-studied HLA-B-restricted epitopes. Donor HLA type was relevant to the analysis, because carriage of CMV infection together with the matching HLA type was indicated by public TCR beta signatures.

To note about this clonotype: The antigen it binds to is not known. The sample holds no much larger clone one base away, and base qualities are not on file.

Results the study describes overall, beyond this receptor: The ex vivo response was dominated by HLA-C-restricted CMV-specific TCR beta clonotypes, which also provided the single most frequent clonotype in two of eight donors. Carriers of CMV infection plus the relevant HLA type were discriminated by the cumulative frequency of public TCR beta family members in the study cohort and in an independent roughly 370-donor cohort.

Sequencing relied on an Illumina HiSeq 1500. Starting from the raw public reads, TCRdb applied fastp trimming at Q25, assembled clones with MiXCR and retained in-frame beta chains. Each CDR3 protein appears once, grouped with its most common genes and DNA. This sample holds approximately 150,000 distinct CDR3 sequences; about 20% were observed only once. The top ten hold under 30% of the sample. According to the study, the label for this sample's treatment or condition signals: in vitro stimulation with specific CMV peptide epitopes to enrich CMV-specific T cells. The sample in question was CD8+ T cells from cultured PBMCs, obtained from culture after CMV antigen stimulation. This sequence was found in a human donor in good health (CMV status not recorded). Some clones in this sample may be carry-over from other donors' samples.

The CDR3 amino acid sequence is: CASSFTDNEKLFF. The sequence in DNA is TGTGCCAGCAGCTTCACCGATAATGAAAAACTGTTTTTT. The chain is encoded by TRBV7-2 joined to TRBJ1-4; there is no confident call for the D gene. CDR1 and CDR2, per the germline V gene, are SGHTA and FQGNSA. Spanning cysteine to phenylalanine, the CDR3 consists of 13 amino acids. The DNA shown is the 39-base CDR3, in frame from base 1. The junction carries 6 bases between V and J, which are trimmed by 3 bases and 4 bases respectively.